Below, one T cell receptor (beta chain) is given with its context. The specificity of this receptor is unknown. Base qualities are not recorded, but no much larger clone differs from it by a single base. The CDR3 numbers 15 residues from cysteine through phenylalanine. Only the CDR3 portion is preserved as DNA: 45 bases, with reading frame beginning at the first base. CDR1 and CDR2 are drawn from the germline V gene: SGDLS, YYNGEE. V and J lose 4 bases and 0 bases, and a span of 11 bases separates them. Next-generation sequencing of T-cell receptor sequences was used to monitor peripheral T-cell lymphoma patients receiving frontline treatment on a trial. The receptor library was made with the immunoSEQ multiplex PCR assay. Imported from immuneACCESS, the table was reduced by TCRdb to in-frame sequences with V and J called. These copies leave out some clones; in studies compared against another copy, an unresolved V gene accounts for under half, and the cause of the remainder is not known. This sample lists about 350 clones; less than 80% were detected once. Around 26% of the sample is taken by the ten largest.

The sample belongs to a study of circulating tumor DNA in untreated peripheral T-cell lymphoma (dated by TCRdb to the early 2020s). A note on the overall study: Serum samples were collected at baseline and serially during treatment so that circulating tumor DNA carrying tumor TCR clonotypes could be tracked.

Broader findings and caveats from the paper: ctDNA persistence did not always predict relapse, since two patients whose ctDNA remained detectable after therapy stayed in remission over about 9 years of follow-up. Tumor-specific clonotypes were identified in approximately 77% of patients, with identification achieved from 85% to 90% of baseline tissues and approximately 66% of baseline serum samples. Among 20 to 25 serially sampled patients, about 41% cleared ctDNA after two cycles, and detectable ctDNA after therapy showed a trend toward worse survival.

The TCR comes from a human donor with peripheral T-cell lymphoma. This receptor chain uses TRBV9 and TRBJ2-1; the best D guess is TRBD1, with 6 bases matching. The sample comprised cell-free DNA from blood serum. CDR3 loop: CASSPQGNSYNEQFF. The DNA sequence is TGTGCCAGCAGCCCTCAGGGGAACTCCTACAATGAGCAGTTCTTC.